A single sample is the source of the 16 T cell receptor beta chains below, sequenced in a study of shared clonotypes between healthy human individuals. Some clones are missing from TCRdb's copy, which holds only in-frame ones; the method was immunoSEQ multiplex PCR. The profile shows about 1 million clones, approximately 72% of them singletons. Sequencing was carried out using memory CD4+ T cells sorted from blood. Subset defined: CD45RA-negative fraction. These receptors were taken from a man aged 18 to 29 in good health.

This clone was counted once. The chain has TRBV28 and TRBJ2-7, with D possibly called TRBD1 or TRBD2 (6 bases each). CDR3 length: 15 amino acids. Germline V lookup: CDR1 MDHEN, CDR2 SYDVKM. V was clipped by 6 bases and J by 2 bases, with 17 bases between them. CDR3 residues: CASRAHGGNTYEQYF. Here the CDR3 DNA reads TGTGCCAGCAGAGCCCACGGGGGCAATACCTACGAGCAGTACTTC.

The V gene is TRBV11-3, the J gene TRBJ1-2; D possibly corresponds to TRBD1 (6 bases). Trimming pared 1 base from V and 1 base from J, leaving 19 bases between. Per the germline V gene, CDR1 is SGHNT and CDR2 is YENEEA. This CDR3 has 18 residues. The CDR3 DNA reads TGTGCCAGCAGCTTAGCCGTCGGTGGGGGGCAAGTTAACTATGGCTACACCTTC. This gives the protein CASSLAVGGGQVNYGYTF.

The chain recombines TRBV7-2 with TRBJ2-3; weak D call: TRBD2 (6 bases). Trimming removed 0 bases from V and 4 bases from J, with 17 bases in between. The germline V gene has CDR1 SGHTA and CDR2 FQGNSA. CDR3 length: 17 amino acids. CDR3 residues: CASSLAPGGRGADTQYF. The CDR3 nucleotides are TGTGCCAGCAGCTTAGCCCCAGGAGGGCGTGGAGCAGATACGCAGTATTTT.

V gene TRBV7-2 combines with J gene TRBJ1-5, with D hard to call. CDR1 SGHTA and CDR2 FQGNSA come from the germline V gene. This CDR3 contains 16 residues. The V and J ends lost 5 bases and 6 bases respectively, with 20 bases between them. CDR3 DNA sequence: TGTGCCAGCAGCCCCTTACCGCGAGCCGCGATTCAGCCCCAGCATTTT. Residues: CASSPLPRAAIQPQHF.

The genes are TRBV19 and TRBJ1-2; a weak D match, TRBD1 (6 bases). This CDR3 has 15 amino acids. Germline values: CDR1 LNHDA, CDR2 SQIVND (reference sequence). Trimming took 7 bases from V and 2 from J, leaving 17 bases between them. The CDR3 sequence: CASTTDREANYGYTF. CDR3 sequence (DNA): TGTGCCAGTACCACGGACAGAGAGGCCAACTATGGCTACACCTTC.

The sample holds a few counts of this clone. J is TRBJ1-2 and V is TRBV2, with 11 bases aligning to TRBD1. Per the germline V gene, CDR1 is SNHLY and CDR2 is FYNNEI. The CDR3 length is 17 residues. The junction had 9 bases not matched to a gene; V was cut back by 2 bases and J by 4 bases. In nucleotides, the CDR3 is TGTGCCAGCAGTGAATGGATAGGACAGGGGGCTGTCTATGGCTACACCTTC. It specifies CASSEWIGQGAVYGYTF.

The chain recombines TRBV11-2 with TRBJ2-5; no reliable D call. The assigned J gene may be wrong: the sequence end matches TRBJ2-7 better. The germline V gene has CDR1 SGHAT and CDR2 FQNNGV. This CDR3 is built from 13 residues. CDR3 sequence: CASSLGTVYEQYF. CDR3 coding DNA: TGTGCCAGCAGCTTAGGAACAGTCTACGAGCAGTACTTC.

This rearrangement joins TRBV6-5 to TRBJ1-1, with D perhaps matching TRBD1 (5 bases). This CDR3 comprises 13 residues. Trimming left V 10 bases short and J 2 bases short, with 14 bases between. Per germline, CDR1 MNHEY and CDR2 SVGAGI. This chain's CDR3 is CATAIRDNTEAFF. CDR3 coding DNA: TGTGCCACCGCGATCAGGGACAACACTGAAGCTTTCTTT.

The chain is built from TRBV9 and TRBJ1-3; 7 nucleotides match TRBD1. This CDR3 has 14 residues. The V gene's germline CDR1 is SGDLS and CDR2 YYNGEE. V lost 4 bases to trimming and J lost 8 bases; unmatched junction nucleotides: 9. CDR3 sequence reads: CASSPRGQIDTIYF. The CDR3 nucleotides are TGTGCCAGCAGCCCCAGGGGACAGATAGACACCATATATTTT.

The rearrangement links TRBV7-9 to TRBJ2-1; possible D gene TRBD1, 5 bases. Germline loops: CDR1 SEHNR, CDR2 FQNEAQ (reference sequence). Trimming left V 0 bases short and J 9 bases short, with 9 bases between. The CDR3 sequence is 13 residues long. The CDR3 sequence is CASSLAAQGEQFF. The CDR3 nucleotides read TGTGCCAGCAGCTTAGCAGCGCAGGGTGAGCAGTTCTTC.

Remarks on this clone: The sample has other DNA sequences that encode this CDR3 too. The CDR3 is CASSYRDRGGYEQYF. The CDR3 region has the DNA TGTGCCAGCAGTTACCGAGACAGGGGCGGCTACGAGCAGTACTTC. The J gene is TRBJ2-7, the V gene TRBV6-5; 8 nucleotides line up with TRBD1. Per germline, CDR1 MNHEY and CDR2 SVGAGI. The J segment lost 3 bases and the V segment lost 2 bases, leaving 6 bases of the junction unmatched. This CDR3 region has 15 residues.

V usage is TRBV5-1 and J usage is TRBJ1-1; TRBD1 matches at 9 bases. Trimming cost V 4 bases and J 1 base; bases outside gene matches: 2. CDR3 size: 14 residues. Germline CDR1 and CDR2: SGHRS and YFSETQ. CDR3 sequence (DNA): TGCGCCAGCAGCAGACAGGGGGAGAACACTGAAGCTTTCTTT. This sequence encodes CASSRQGENTEAFF.

The CDR3 DNA is TGTGCCAGCCCCCGGACAGGTAAAACCTACGAGCAGTACTTC. Encoded protein: CASPRTGKTYEQYF. The chain couples TRBV6-1 to TRBJ2-7; TRBD1 matches 7 bases. The CDR3 totals 14 residues. Germline trimming cut 8 bases from V and 2 bases from J; bases unmatched to any gene: 9. The germline V gene has CDR1 MNHNS and CDR2 SASEGT.

This clone was detected a few times. The genes are TRBV5-1 and TRBJ2-5; D is undetermined. Germline CDR1 is SGHRS and CDR2 is YFSETQ. V lost 6 bases and J 3 bases, leaving 12 bases between the germline ends. The CDR3 is 13 amino acids. The CDR3 loop reads CASKVGSEETQYF. In nucleotides, the CDR3 is TGCGCCAGCAAAGTAGGCTCGGAAGAGACCCAGTACTTC.

This chain joins TRBV7-8 and TRBJ2-5; 11 positions agree with TRBD2. Per the germline V gene, CDR1 is SGHVS and CDR2 is FQNEAQ. The V and J ends lost 1 base and 4 bases, in that order; junction bases with no gene match: 5. This CDR3 region has 16 residues. Written as DNA, the CDR3 is TGTGCCAGCAGCTTAGGTAGCGGGGGGGCGTCAGAGACCCAGTACTTC. Amino acids: CASSLGSGGASETQYF.

J is TRBJ1-1 and V is TRBV6-5, with 8 bases aligning to TRBD1. CDR3 size: 14 residues. V shed 6 bases, J shed 6 bases, and the junction held 9 bases outside the gene matches. Germline V gene data show CDR1 as MNHEY and CDR2 as SVGAGI. The DNA of the CDR3 is TGTGCCAGCAGCCGAGGACAGGGCGTGCCTGAAGCTTTCTTT. Protein product: CASSRGQGVPEAFF.